The entry below gives a single TCR beta chain sequence along with its context. The target antigen is unknown. This sample was taken from a study of shared clonotypes between healthy human individuals. Whole-study findings and limits: Some clonotypes were shared by all four sorted-subset donors, while others were not shared. The non-shared ones had lower generation probabilities than the shared ones.

About 30,000 T cell genomes (approximately 210 ng DNA) went into each sorted-subset replicate. Profiled with immunoSEQ multiplex PCR; TCRdb holds only in-frame clones, not every one. The sample shows 2,500,000 or so clones, around 90% of them seen only once. CDR3 length: 15 amino acids. Looked up from germline, CDR1 is SGHDN and CDR2 is FVKESK. The ends were cut back, 1 base at V and 8 bases at J, with 15 bases in the middle. The sequencing sample was made of naive CD4+ T cells from PBMCs. Documented subset: CD45RA+ positively selected. The source is a man younger than 35 in good health. Some clones in this sample may be carry-over from other donors' samples. V and J are TRBV14 and TRBJ2-1; D not resolved. The CDR3 reads CASSQGANPWDEQFF. In nucleotides, the CDR3 is TGTGCCAGCAGCCAAGGGGCAAATCCTTGGGATGAGCAGTTCTTC.